These T cell receptor beta chains were read from a single sample in a study of response to subunit inactivated influenza vaccine. TCRdb processed the RT-PCR reads anew with MiXCR; each CDR3 protein has one entry. The sample consists of approximately 500,000 distinct CDR3 sequences, around a quarter of them appearing once. The data were also submitted as part of a second study, on T cells expressing NK-cell markers.

The input for sequencing was CD4+ T cells sorted from PBMCs, taken 11 to 12 days after vaccination. Source of these receptors: a man aged 50 to 59 who received an inactivated influenza vaccine. Each CDR3 is given with its conserved first and last residue. The order of the fields is J gene, V gene, CDR3 protein.

TRBJ2-2,TRBV29-1,CSAGRVGQGIGELFF
TRBJ2-3,TRBV5-1,CASNIGGGRTDTQYF
TRBJ1-6,TRBV4-3,CASSQDQYSPLHF
TRBJ2-6,TRBV4-2,CASSRGLAGVGSGANVLTF
TRBJ1-2,TRBV6-1,CASMMTFYGYTF
TRBJ2-5,TRBV20-1,CSGTSGVGETQYF
TRBJ2-3,TRBV4-3,CASSQRTSGTTDTQYF
TRBJ2-3,TRBV5-6,CASSFQGRGDTQYF
TRBJ2-5,TRBV20-1,CSALLKLAGVGETQYF
TRBJ2-2,TRBV20-1,CSADGVGGTGELFF
TRBJ1-3,TRBV19,CASSTRLGKRNTIYF
TRBJ1-2,TRBV28,CASSSSQYGYTF
TRBJ2-7,TRBV6-5,CASSYSRLWDEQYF
TRBJ2-6,TRBV6-1,CASSETGNSGANVLTF